One and the same sample provided the 16 T cell receptor beta chains below, sequenced in a study of blood T cells in healthy people across ages. A J-beta primer mix and a sample-barcoded 5' primer were used in a second PCR of roughly 6 to 12 cycles. TCRdb re-called the 5' RACE reads through MiXCR, storing one row per CDR3 protein. The sample contains 1.5 million to 1.9 million distinct CDR3 sequences, about 45% of which appear only once. Sequencing was carried out using blood. The receptor source for this set is a woman aged 18-30 years in good health.

The chain uses TRBV6-2 or TRBV6-3 and TRBJ1-2; D perhaps matches TRBD1 (6 bases). CDR3 length: 14 amino acids. The germline CDR1 and CDR2 sequences are MNHEY and SVGEGT. The germline V and J ends were trimmed by 0 bases and 4 bases, with 9 bases remaining between them. The CDR3 loop is CASSYSWGAYGYTF. CDR3 nucleotide sequence: TGTGCCAGCAGTTACTCGTGGGGGGCCTATGGCTACACCTTC.

The V call is TRBV6-5, the J call TRBJ2-1; D unclear. V was cut by 5 bases and J by 8 bases, with 13 bases left in between. Germline CDR1 MNHEY, CDR2 SVGAGI. CDR3 size: 13 residues. The CDR3 nucleotides are TGTGCCAGCAGTCAGCAGTGGGTGGATGAGCAGTTCTTC. Protein: CASSQQWVDEQFF.

The rearrangement joins TRBV20-1 to TRBJ2-3; 9 nucleotides align to TRBD1. Looked up from germline, CDR1 is DFQATT and CDR2 is SNEGSKA (reference sequence). This CDR3 has 15 residues. V gave up 5 bases and J gave up 4 bases; unmatched junction bases: 10. The CDR3 region has the DNA TGCAGTGCTGGGTTCGCTGGGACAGGGCCAGATACGCAGTATTTT. It codes for CSAGFAGTGPDTQYF.

This chain uses TRBV29-1 with TRBJ1-5; D is unclear. CDR1 SQVTM and CDR2 ANQGSEA come from the germline V gene. The CDR3 is made up of 12 amino acids. Trimming stripped 0 bases from V and 0 bases from J, with 0 bases between. As DNA, the CDR3 is TGCAGCGTTGAAGATAGCAATCAGCCCCAGCATTTT. Its translation is CSVEDSNQPQHF.

V is TRBV15 and J is TRBJ2-5; TRBD1 agrees at 7 bases. The J call may be incorrect, as the DNA end agrees better with TRBJ2-4. Germline-derived CDR1 and CDR2 are LNHNV and YYDKDF (reference sequence). This CDR3 has 15 residues. DNA of the CDR3: TGTGCCACCAGCAGTCACAGGGGAAGCACGGACATTCAGTACTTC. It is translated as CATSSHRGSTDIQYF.

The chain carries TRBV10-3 and TRBJ1-2; a possible D gene is TRBD1 (5 bases). The CDR3 runs 15 residues. The V end was cut by 3 bases, the J end by 2 bases, with 13 bases between. In germline, CDR1 is ENHRY, CDR2 SYGVKD. In DNA form, the CDR3 reads TGTGCCATCAGTGACAGGGATGGGATGAACTATGGCTACACCTTC. As protein: CAISDRDGMNYGYTF.

The gene calls are TRBV27 and TRBJ2-3; possibly TRBD1 for D (6 bases). Germline V gene lookup returns CDR1 MNHEY and CDR2 SMNVEV (reference sequence). CDR3 length: 15 amino acids. Deletions cut 2 bases from V and 2 bases from J, with 11 bases between. The CDR3, as DNA: TGTGCCAGCAGTTTAAACCAGGGGTTCACAGATACGCAGTATTTT. It translates to CASSLNQGFTDTQYF.

This clonotype has just a few counts. The chain joins TRBV6-2 or TRBV6-3 to TRBJ2-1; 10 positions match TRBD2. CDR1 MNHEY and CDR2 SVGEGT come from the germline V gene. The V and J ends lost 3 bases and 6 bases, in that order; junction bases with no gene match: 2. The CDR3 length is 14 residues. CDR3 loop: CASSYLAGVNEQFF. The CDR3 DNA is TGTGCCAGCAGTTATCTAGCGGGAGTCAATGAGCAGTTCTTC.

The V and J genes are TRBV11-2 and TRBJ1-5; D is possibly TRBD1 (6 bases). Germline CDR1 reads SGHAT; CDR2 reads FQNNGV. The V end was cut by 1 base, the J end by 1 base, with 14 bases between. There are 17 residues in the CDR3. The CDR3 is CASSLGRGTKSNQPQHF. CDR3 bases: TGTGCCAGCAGCTTAGGAAGGGGGACGAAAAGCAATCAGCCCCAGCATTTT. The whole variable domain, remainder taken from reference TRBV11-2 and TRBJ1-5, is EAGVAQSPRYKIIEKRQSVAFWCNPISGHATLYWYQQILGQGPKLLIQFQNNGVVDDSQLPKDRFSAERLKGVDSTLKIQPAKLEDSAVYLCASSLGRGTKSNQPQHFGDGTRLSIL.

A few counts support this clonotype. This chain links TRBV20-1 with TRBJ2-2, with 7 bases aligning to TRBD2. Germline loops: CDR1 DFQATT, CDR2 SNEGSKA (reference sequence). V lost 5 bases and J lost 4; bases outside the gene matches: 10. This CDR3 region has 15 residues. This CDR3 is CSAPPAGDGTGELFF. The CDR3 region has the DNA TGCAGTGCTCCCCCTGCGGGAGATGGCACCGGGGAGCTGTTTTTT.

The gene calls are TRBV28 and TRBJ1-1; a possible D gene is TRBD1 (6 bases). This CDR3 contains 12 residues. The V and J ends lost 4 bases and 11 bases respectively, with 14 bases between them. From germline, CDR1 is MDHEN and CDR2 SYDVKM. CDR3 sequence reads: CASSSGTIAAFF. DNA of the CDR3: TGTGCCAGCAGTTCAGGGACAATTGCGGCTTTCTTT.

This clonotype was seen a few times. This chain joins TRBV7-2 and TRBJ1-2, with D unclear. This CDR3 is 13 amino acids long. The V gene lost 0 bases and the J gene lost 4 bases, with 6 bases spanning the gap. CDR1 is SGHTA, CDR2 FQGNSA, per germline. CDR3 residues: CASSLAGIYGYTF. The CDR3 DNA is TGTGCCAGCAGCTTAGCAGGGATCTATGGCTACACCTTC.

This clonotype has just a few counts. The gene calls are TRBV5-1 and TRBJ2-7; 11 nucleotides agree with TRBD2. CDR1 is SGHRS and CDR2 is YFSETQ in the germline V gene. The J segment lost 2 bases and the V segment lost 3 bases, leaving 7 bases of the junction unmatched. The CDR3 contains 16 residues. The CDR3 DNA sequence: TGCGCCAGCAGCTCCGGGACTAGCGGTCCTACCTACGAGCAGTACTTC. It codes for CASSSGTSGPTYEQYF.

V gene TRBV21-1 combines with J gene TRBJ2-1; the D call TRBD1 from the table was never checked on the DNA. TRBV21-1 is a pseudogene segment. CDR3 length: 14 amino acids. CDR3 sequence (DNA): TGTGCCAGCAGCAAACCTCCGGGAACCAATGAGCAGTTCTTC. Its translation: CASSKPPGTNEQFF.

This clonotype was picked up many times. The rearrangement joins TRBV12-3 or TRBV12-4 to TRBJ2-5; either TRBD1 or TRBD2 may supply D (5 bases each). Trimming took 6 bases from V and 5 from J, leaving 19 bases between them. This CDR3 is 15 amino acids long. In DNA form, the CDR3 reads TGTGCCAGCAGAGACCGGGACCTACCAGGGGAGACCCAGTACTTC. Protein product: CASRDRDLPGETQYF.

This clonotype turned up a few times. The chain couples TRBV10-3 to TRBJ2-3, with D hard to call. CDR1 ENHRY and CDR2 SYGVKD come from the germline V gene. Trimming left V 2 bases short and J 2 bases short, with 11 bases between. CDR3 length equals 15 residues. CDR3 residues: CAISEDLGNTDTQYF. CDR3 nucleotide sequence: TGTGCCATCAGTGAGGATCTGGGAAACACAGATACGCAGTATTTT.